This TCR beta chain appears in the sequencing data of a study of shared clonotypes between healthy human individuals. A remark on this clone: Its antigen remains unidentified.

The V end was cut by 3 bases, the J end by 0 bases, with 12 bases between. The CDR3 loop spans 15 amino acids. Germline-derived CDR1 and CDR2 are SGHVS and FQNEAQ. Memory CD4+ cells were the fraction left after CD45RA+ naive selection. Study-level findings and limits: It was the non-shared clonotypes that had lower generation probabilities than clonotypes shared by all four donors. Generally, estimated richness proved larger in naive subsets than it did in memory subsets.

TCRdb's table, derived via immunoSEQ multiplex PCR, lists solely in-frame clones and lacks some. The sample has roughly 2,300,000 clones; 80% to 95% are singletons. The specimen sequenced was naive CD4+ T cells from PBMCs. Subset here: CD45RA+ positively selected. This chain joins TRBV7-8 and TRBJ2-7; D is undetermined. The receptor comes from a man younger than 35 in good health. Some clones in this sample may be carry-over from other donors' samples. The CDR3 DNA is TGTGCCAGCAGCTTTACCGACCAGAGCTCCTACGAGCAGTACTTC. Its protein product is CASSFTDQSSYEQYF.